This T cell receptor beta chain was found in a study of blood T cell repertoires in COVID-19. TCRdb keeps only in-frame clones here, not all; method: immunoSEQ multiplex PCR. The sample includes over 450,000 clones, about 91% seen only once; the top ten take 0.7% to 1%. Enrolled during active infection, Seattle patients were then followed longitudinally. CDR3 length: 16 residues. The V gene end was trimmed by 6 bases and the J gene end by 4 bases; junction bases not matched to a gene: 8. Looked up from germline, CDR1 is SGHDN and CDR2 is FVKESK. Input material: peripheral blood. The gene calls are TRBV14 and TRBJ1-6; TRBD1 matches at 8 bases. This sequence was found in a man younger than 35 with COVID-19, enrolled during active disease. Here the CDR3 DNA reads TGTGCCAGCAGTTCCGGGACAGGCATATATAATTCACCCCTCCACTTT. It encodes CASSSGTGIYNSPLHF.